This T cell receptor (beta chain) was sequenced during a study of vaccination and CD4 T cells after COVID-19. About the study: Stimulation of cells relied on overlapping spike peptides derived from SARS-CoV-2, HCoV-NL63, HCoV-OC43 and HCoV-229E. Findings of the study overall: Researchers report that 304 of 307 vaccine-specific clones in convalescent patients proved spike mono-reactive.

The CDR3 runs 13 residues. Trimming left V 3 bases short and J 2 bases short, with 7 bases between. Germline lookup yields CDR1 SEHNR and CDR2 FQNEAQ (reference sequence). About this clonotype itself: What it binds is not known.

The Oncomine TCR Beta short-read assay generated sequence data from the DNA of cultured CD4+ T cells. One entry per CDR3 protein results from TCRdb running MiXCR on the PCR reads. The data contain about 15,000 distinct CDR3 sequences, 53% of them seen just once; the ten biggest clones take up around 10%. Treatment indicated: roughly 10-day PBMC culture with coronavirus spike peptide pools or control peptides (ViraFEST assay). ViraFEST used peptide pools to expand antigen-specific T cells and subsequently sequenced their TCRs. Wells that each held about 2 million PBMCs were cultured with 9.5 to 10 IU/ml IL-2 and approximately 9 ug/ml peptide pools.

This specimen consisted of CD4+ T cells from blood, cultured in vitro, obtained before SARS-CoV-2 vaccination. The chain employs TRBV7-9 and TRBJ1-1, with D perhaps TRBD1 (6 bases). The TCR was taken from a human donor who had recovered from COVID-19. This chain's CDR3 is CASSLDSNTEAFF. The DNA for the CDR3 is TGTGCCAGCAGCTTGGACAGTAACACTGAAGCTTTCTTT.